The 20 T cell receptor beta chains below were found in one sample sequenced in a study of Graves' ophthalmopathy and Graves' hyperthyroidism. Investigators amplified TCR beta CDR3 regions from RNA transcripts. HTBI-primed first-round RT-PCR preceded second-round multiplex PCR. TCRdb independently ran MiXCR on the multiplex PCR reads; one entry per CDR3 protein. The repertoire holds 200,000 to 250,000 distinct CDR3 sequences, with approximately 28% as singletons. Sequenced material: peripheral blood. All receptors derive from a man aged 50 to 59 with Graves' ophthalmopathy.

The table lists this clonotype with many counts. One end of the junction is discordant with germline, which a read error may explain. The J gene is TRBJ2-5, the V gene TRBV6-4; D unclear. The length of the CDR3 is 11 residues. Germline CDR1 MRHNA, CDR2 SNTAGT. CDR3 sequence reads: CASSPKEAQYF. The CDR3 DNA reads as TGTGCCAGCAGTCCTAAAGAGGCCCAGTACTTC.

In its sample, this clonotype was seen a few times. The chain links TRBV27 to TRBJ1-2; TRBD1 might be the D (5 bases). CDR1 and CDR2 (germline): MNHEY, SMNVEV (reference sequence). V lost 6 bases, J lost 5 bases, and 16 bases lay in between. This CDR3 has 14 residues. The DNA of the CDR3 is TGTGCCAGCAGGCGAAGGGGTTTGCAATATGGCTACACCTTC. This sequence encodes CASRRRGLQYGYTF.

This clonotype was picked up many times. The chain has TRBV20-1 and TRBJ2-7, with 11 bases aligning to TRBD2. J lost 3 bases, V lost 0 bases, and 4 bases had no gene match. Germline lookup yields CDR1 DFQATT and CDR2 SNEGSKA (reference sequence). The CDR3 runs 15 residues. CDR3 sequence (DNA): TGCAGTGCTAGAGACGCCGGGACTAGCGGCTACGAGCAGTACTTC. It specifies CSARDAGTSGYEQYF.

Many counts were recorded for this clonotype. The rearrangement uses TRBV19 and TRBJ2-5; 8 bases match TRBD1. Germline V CDR1 and CDR2: LNHDA, SQIVND (reference sequence). V shed 5 bases and J 4 bases; nucleotides not matched to a gene: 15. The CDR3 is 17 residues long. DNA for the CDR3: TGTGCCAGTAGTCCCGGGACAGGAAAGGGCACAGGAGAGACCCAGTACTTC. This gives the protein CASSPGTGKGTGETQYF.

This clonotype was counted ten times or more. The chain is built from TRBV20-1 and TRBJ1-2, with D tentatively TRBD1 (5 bases). The germline V and J ends were trimmed by 4 bases and 10 bases, with 19 bases remaining between them. Germline V gives CDR1 DFQATT, CDR2 SNEGSKA (reference sequence). The CDR3 has 13 residues. As DNA, the CDR3 is TGCAGTGCTAAGGGTCTAGGCAGGGCCCTCTACACCTTC. Protein product: CSAKGLGRALYTF.

In its sample, this clonotype was seen many times. The V call is TRBV27, the J call TRBJ2-7, with D perhaps TRBD1 (5 bases). CDR1 MNHEY and CDR2 SMNVEV come from the germline V gene (reference sequence). With 9 bases removed from V and 5 bases from J, the gap between germline ends came to 14 bases. CDR3 length equals 12 residues. The CDR3 spells CASSGYNHEQYF. In DNA, the CDR3 is TGTGCCAGTTCAGGGTACAACCACGAGCAGTACTTC.

This clonotype was seen many times. The rearrangement uses TRBV6-5 and TRBJ2-7, with 9 bases lining up with TRBD2. The CDR3 length is 14 residues. Germline lookup yields CDR1 MNHEY and CDR2 SVGAGI. The trim removed 5 bases at V and 2 bases at J, leaving 4 bases unmatched. CDR3 coding DNA: TGTGCCAGCAGTCGCGCGGGGGGGCCCTACGAGCAGTACTTC. It specifies CASSRAGGPYEQYF.

The chain carries TRBV27 and TRBJ2-7; tentatively, D is TRBD1 (5 bases). There are 14 residues in the CDR3. Trimming took off 3 bases at V and 6 bases at J, with 15 bases between the two ends. CDR1 and CDR2 from the germline V gene are MNHEY and SMNVEV (reference sequence). CDR3 DNA: TGTGCCAGCAGTTTCTCGAAGGCCAGGGCCGAGCAGTACTTC. Translation: CASSFSKARAEQYF.

This clonotype showed up many times. The gene calls are TRBV19 and TRBJ2-7; D could derive from TRBD1 or TRBD2 (6 bases each). V lost 3 bases and J 6 bases, leaving 9 bases between the germline ends. The V gene's germline CDR1 is LNHDA and CDR2 SQIVND (reference sequence). This CDR3 comprises 12 residues. The CDR3 nucleotides are TGTGCCAGTAGTATTCGGGGGCGCGAGCAGTACTTC. Amino acid sequence: CASSIRGREQYF.

This clonotype was observed many times. The chain couples TRBV19 to TRBJ2-7, with a tentative D call TRBD2 (5 bases). Trimming took off 5 bases at V and 3 bases at J, with 20 bases between the two ends. Germline V gene data show CDR1 as LNHDA and CDR2 as SQIVND (reference sequence). The CDR3 covers 16 residues. CDR3 protein: CASSSEAATGIYEQYF. CDR3 coding DNA: TGTGCCAGTAGTTCCGAGGCAGCCACCGGGATCTACGAGCAGTACTTC.

This clonotype was recorded many times. This chain uses TRBV6-5 with TRBJ1-5; TRBD1 might be the D (5 bases). Germline V CDR1 and CDR2: MNHEY, SVGAGI. V lost 6 bases, J lost 0 bases, and 12 bases lay in between. This CDR3 contains 15 residues. CDR3 nucleotides: TGTGCCAGCAGCCCGACAGCGGATAGCAATCAGCCCCAGCATTTT. Translating it yields CASSPTADSNQPQHF.

This clonotype was seen at least ten times. The gene calls are TRBV12-3 or TRBV12-4 and TRBJ2-2; possibly TRBD2 for D (6 bases). Trimming removed 6 bases at V and 6 bases at J, with 14 bases between. This CDR3 is 14 amino acids long. The DNA for the CDR3 is TGTGCCAGCAGCCCCCACCGGAGGGCCGGGGAGCTGTTTTTT. This sequence encodes CASSPHRRAGELFF.

The CDR3 reads CASRAGGPVNTGELFF. The CDR3 nucleotides are TGTGCCAGTCGCGCGGGAGGGCCGGTGAACACCGGGGAGCTGTTTTTT. V is TRBV19 and J is TRBJ2-2; 9 bases agree with TRBD2. The germline gives CDR1 LNHDA, CDR2 SQIVND (reference sequence). The ends lost 8 bases at V and 1 base at J; junction bases unmatched: 8. The CDR3 has 16 residues.

The sample holds many counts of this clonotype. The V and J genes are TRBV7-2 and TRBJ2-7, with 10 bases lining up with TRBD2. CDR1 is SGHTA, CDR2 FQGNSA, per germline. The CDR3 runs to 14 residues. Trimming at V came to 6 bases and at J to 7 bases, leaving 9 bases not matched to a gene. The CDR3 DNA sequence: TGTGCCAGCAGTCAGCTAGCGGGAGTTTTTGAGCAGTACTTC. Translating it yields CASSQLAGVFEQYF.

This clonotype was picked up many times. The gene calls are TRBV2 and TRBJ1-1, with TRBD1 matching over 9 bases. CDR3 length: 15 residues. After removal of 5 bases from V and 4 bases from J, the junction contained 8 bases not matched to a gene. Germline CDR1 is SNHLY and CDR2 is FYNNEI. The CDR3 sequence is CASSPRDRDPTEAFF. Written as DNA, the CDR3 is TGTGCCAGCAGTCCGCGGGACAGGGACCCCACTGAAGCTTTCTTT.

Many counts were recorded for this clonotype. The V and J genes are TRBV27 and TRBJ2-6, with D perhaps TRBD1 or TRBD2 (5 bases each). The germline V gene has CDR1 MNHEY and CDR2 SMNVEV (reference sequence). The length of the CDR3 is 18 residues. V dropped 6 bases and J dropped 0 bases, with 18 bases sitting between them. CDR3 region: CASSPAPGRISGANVLTF. As DNA, the CDR3 is TGTGCCAGCAGCCCTGCCCCGGGACGGATCTCTGGGGCCAACGTCCTGACTTTC.

Ten or more counts support this clonotype. At one end the junction does not follow the germline gene, possibly because of a read error. This chain uses TRBV10-3 with TRBJ2-2; D gene ambiguous. Germline loops: CDR1 ENHRY, CDR2 SYGVKD. The CDR3 consists of 12 residues. The DNA for the CDR3 is TGTGCCATCAGTGAGCCGACCGGAGAGCTGTTTTTT. Translation gives CAISEPTGELFF.

This clonotype has a count of ten or more. The chain employs TRBV27 and TRBJ2-7; possibly TRBD2 for D (5 bases). Germline assignment: CDR1 MNHEY and CDR2 SMNVEV (reference sequence). The CDR3 length is 14 residues. The V and J ends lost 5 bases and 0 bases respectively, with 11 bases between them. CDR3 sequence reads: CASSTHGDSYEQYF. CDR3 sequence (DNA): TGTGCCAGCAGTACCCACGGGGACTCCTACGAGCAGTACTTC.

The rearrangement uses TRBV12-3 or TRBV12-4 and TRBJ1-1; D is uncertain. Trimming shortened V by 6 bases and J by 1 base, and 18 bases separated the two germline ends. There are 16 residues in the CDR3. The CDR3 reads CASRFFSGDTNTEAFF. CDR3 nucleotides: TGTGCCAGCAGATTCTTTAGTGGCGACACGAACACTGAAGCTTTCTTT.

This clonotype has a handful of counts. The V call is TRBV6-1, the J call TRBJ1-1; D unclear. Germline loops: CDR1 MNHNS, CDR2 SASEGT. The CDR3 is 13 amino acids. Between the trimmed V and J ends, which lost 6 bases and 3 bases, there was a span of 11 bases. In DNA form, the CDR3 reads TGTGCCAGCAGGACGACCTTCGACACTGAAGCTTTCTTT. Translating gives CASRTTFDTEAFF.